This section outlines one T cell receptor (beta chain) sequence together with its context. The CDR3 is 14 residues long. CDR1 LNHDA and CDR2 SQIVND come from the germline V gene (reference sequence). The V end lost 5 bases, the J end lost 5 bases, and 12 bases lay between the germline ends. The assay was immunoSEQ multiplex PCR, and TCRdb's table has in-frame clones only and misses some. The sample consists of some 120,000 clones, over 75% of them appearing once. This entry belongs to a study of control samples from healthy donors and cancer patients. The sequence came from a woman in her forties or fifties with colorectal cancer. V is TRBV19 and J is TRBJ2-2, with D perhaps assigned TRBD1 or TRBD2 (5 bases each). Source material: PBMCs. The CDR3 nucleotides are TGTGCCAGTAGTCGAACAGGAGGTACCGGGGAGCTGTTTTTT. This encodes CASSRTGGTGELFF.